These 20 T cell receptor beta chains originate from one sample sequenced in a study of T cells after yellow fever vaccination. One entry per CDR3 protein results from TCRdb running MiXCR on the 5' RACE reads. The table has about 120,000 distinct CDR3 sequences, over 12% seen once. Sample: CD8+ T cells sorted from PBMCs, taken 5 days after the yellow fever booster vaccination. Every receptor here comes from a man between 18 and 35 years old who received the YFV17D yellow fever vaccine.

This clonotype has a handful of counts. The chain recombines TRBV6-1 with TRBJ1-2, with D maybe TRBD1 (6 bases). Per the germline V gene, CDR1 is MNHNS and CDR2 is SASEGT. The V gene lost 6 bases and the J gene lost 2 bases, with 10 bases spanning the gap. The CDR3 has 13 residues. Here the CDR3 reads CASRNRENYGYTF. The CDR3 region has the DNA TGTGCCAGCAGGAACAGGGAGAACTATGGCTACACCTTC.

This clonotype turned up a few times. The chain employs TRBV4-1 and TRBJ2-7, with 8 bases fitting TRBD1. The V gene's germline CDR1 is MGHRA and CDR2 YSYEKL. This CDR3 contains 14 residues. The V and J ends lost 4 bases and 4 bases, in that order; junction bases with no gene match: 6. This CDR3 is CASSLDRGRYEQYF. The CDR3 DNA is TGCGCCAGCAGCCTTGACAGGGGAAGGTACGAGCAGTACTTC.

J is TRBJ2-7 and V is TRBV6-1; tentative D call: TRBD2 (6 bases). The length of the CDR3 is 17 residues. Germline values: CDR1 MNHNS, CDR2 SASEGT. With 4 bases removed from V and 0 bases from J, the gap between germline ends came to 19 bases. In DNA, the CDR3 is TGTGCCAGCAGTGTAGGAGGGGAGGTGCCCCTCTCCTACGAGCAGTACGTC. This encodes CASSVGGEVPLSYEQYV.

This chain uses TRBV12-3 or TRBV12-4 with TRBJ1-2; 7 positions agree with TRBD1. J gave up 6 bases and V 0 bases, and 4 bases lay outside the gene matches. CDR3 size: 14 residues. The chain's CDR3 is CASSLATGQDGYTF. The DNA for the CDR3 is TGTGCCAGCAGTTTAGCGACAGGGCAGGATGGCTACACCTTC.

This clonotype appeared a few times. This rearrangement joins TRBV29-1 to TRBJ2-3; 10 bases are shared with TRBD1. CDR1 SQVTM and CDR2 ANQGSEA come from the germline V gene. The CDR3 has 11 amino acids. The junction had 5 bases not matched to a gene; V was cut back by 7 bases and J by 10 bases. The CDR3 sequence is CSAPGQGSQYF. The CDR3 DNA sequence: TGCAGCGCTCCGGGACAGGGGTCGCAGTATTTT.

The J gene is TRBJ2-7, the V gene TRBV5-1; 10 bases match TRBD1. This CDR3 region has 13 residues. Germline V CDR1 and CDR2: SGHRS, YFSETQ. The J segment lost 3 bases and the V segment lost 3 bases, leaving 0 bases of the junction unmatched. The CDR3 sequence: CASSWTGGYEQYF. The CDR3 region has the DNA TGCGCCAGCAGCTGGACAGGGGGCTACGAGCAGTACTTC.

Only a few counts were recorded for this clonotype. This sequence joins TRBV7-9 and TRBJ1-1; 7 bases are a match to TRBD1. V shed 3 bases and J 8 bases; nucleotides not matched to a gene: 18. The germline V gene encodes CDR1 SEHNR and CDR2 FQNEAQ (reference sequence). There are 17 residues in the CDR3. The chain's CDR3 is CASSFPIGTGTENEAFF. The CDR3 DNA reads TGTGCCAGCAGCTTCCCCATTGGGACCGGGACAGAGAACGAAGCTTTCTTT.

The J gene is TRBJ1-1, the V gene TRBV7-9, with D possibly matching TRBD1 (5 bases). The length of the CDR3 is 12 residues. CDR1 SEHNR and CDR2 FQNEAQ come from the germline V gene (reference sequence). V lost 1 base, J lost 11 bases, and 11 bases lay in between. The chain's CDR3 is CASSLGGVEAFF. The CDR3 DNA is TGTGCCAGCAGCTTAGGGGGGGTTGAGGCTTTCTTT.

This chain links TRBV5-5 with TRBJ2-7, with 7 bases identical to TRBD2. V trimming: 2 bases; J trimming: 3 bases; junction bases outside the gene matches: 5. CDR3 length equals 14 residues. Germline CDR1 reads SGHKS; CDR2 reads YYEKEE (reference sequence). CDR3 nucleotides: TGTGCCAGCAGCTTCGGGGACTACCGCTACGAGCAGTACTTC. This encodes CASSFGDYRYEQYF.

This clonotype was seen only a few times. The CDR3 DNA is TGTGCCAGCAGTTTAGTAATGGGGGAAGGGGCAGATACGCAGTATTTT. Its protein product is CASSLVMGEGADTQYF. J is TRBJ2-3 and V is TRBV27; D tentatively reads TRBD1 or TRBD2 (5 bases each). Germline-derived CDR1 and CDR2 are MNHEY and SMNVEV (reference sequence). The CDR3 covers 16 residues. Trimming pared 2 bases from V and 4 bases from J, leaving 16 bases between.

This chain connects TRBV5-6 to TRBJ2-3; perhaps TRBD1 as D (5 bases). The CDR3 is made up of 16 amino acids. Germline lookup yields CDR1 SGHDT and CDR2 YYEEEE. With 2 bases removed from V and 1 base from J, the gap between germline ends came to 14 bases. CDR3 in amino acids: CASSFESTRGTDTQYF. CDR3 nucleotides: TGTGCCAGCAGCTTTGAAAGTACCAGGGGCACAGATACGCAGTATTTT.

This clonotype was counted a few times. This sequence joins TRBV29-1 and TRBJ2-1; no reliable D call. CDR3 size: 13 residues. V lost 7 bases to trimming and J lost 0 bases, with 10 bases between them. The germline V gene has CDR1 SQVTM and CDR2 ANQGSEA. The CDR3 bases are TGCAGCGAAACCGTCCGCTCCTACAATGAGCAGTTCTTC. It yields the protein CSETVRSYNEQFF.

The sample holds a few counts of this clonotype. This chain links TRBV3-1 with TRBJ2-5, with 7 bases matching TRBD2. The CDR3 loop spans 15 amino acids. V was clipped by 1 base and J by 2 bases; unmatched bases: 4. Germline lookup yields CDR1 LGHDT and CDR2 YNNKEL (reference sequence). The CDR3 reads CASSQAGGGQETQYF. CDR3 in DNA: TGTGCCAGCAGCCAAGCGGGGGGTGGTCAAGAGACCCAGTACTTC.

The sample holds a few counts of this clonotype. The V call is TRBV6-2 or TRBV6-3, the J call TRBJ2-5; D is tentatively TRBD1 or TRBD2 (5 bases each). The V and J ends lost 0 bases and 5 bases respectively, with 16 bases between them. The germline CDR1 and CDR2 sequences are MNHEY and SVGEGT. The CDR3 is 16 amino acids. The DNA of the CDR3 is TGTGCCAGCAGTTACTCCCCCTGGGAAGGGACGGAGACCCAGTACTTC. As protein: CASSYSPWEGTETQYF.

This clonotype was seen at least ten times. The chain joins TRBV9 to TRBJ2-1; the D is unclear. The CDR3 contains 12 residues. V was clipped by 4 bases and J by 4 bases, with 6 bases between them. CDR1 SGDLS and CDR2 YYNGEE come from the germline V gene. This CDR3 reads CASSPGYNEQFF. The CDR3 coding sequence is TGTGCCAGCAGCCCTGGGTACAATGAGCAGTTCTTC.

The chain employs TRBV7-8 and TRBJ1-5, with D uncertain. Trimming pared 1 base from V and 2 bases from J, leaving 12 bases between. The CDR3 totals 16 residues. The V gene's germline CDR1 is SGHVS and CDR2 FQNEAQ. CDR3 sequence reads: CASSLGFGPRNQPQHF. The CDR3 DNA sequence: TGTGCCAGCAGCTTAGGCTTCGGGCCACGCAATCAGCCCCAGCATTTT.

This clonotype has a handful of counts. J is TRBJ1-1 and V is TRBV4-2, with unresolved D. Trimming took off 5 bases at V and 4 bases at J, with 17 bases between the two ends. Looked up from germline, CDR1 is LGHNA and CDR2 is YNFKEQ. This CDR3 contains 15 residues. The DNA of the CDR3 is TGTGCCAGCAGCTCCAGGAAAGCAGGAGGCACTGAAGCTTTCTTT. It is translated as CASSSRKAGGTEAFF.

V usage is TRBV7-9 and J usage is TRBJ2-3; D not certain. The CDR3 runs to 14 residues. CDR1 is SEHNR and CDR2 is FQNEAQ in the germline V gene (reference sequence). The V end was cut by 2 bases, the J end by 5 bases, with 11 bases between. The CDR3 nucleotides read TGTGCCAGCAGCTTACTCAGAGAGTTAGATACGCAGTATTTT. Translation: CASSLLRELDTQYF.

This clonotype was recorded a few times. The rearrangement joins TRBV9 to TRBJ1-2, with TRBD1 identical over 7 bases. The CDR3 length is 13 residues. With 3 bases clipped from V and 4 bases from J, the junction kept 3 bases outside the gene matches. Germline CDR1 and CDR2: SGDLS and YYNGEE. In DNA form, the CDR3 reads TGTGCCAGCAGCGAGGGGGCCGGCTATGGCTACACCTTC. This translates into CASSEGAGYGYTF. The complete variable domain, with remaining parts taken from reference TRBV9 and TRBJ1-2, reads DSGVTQTPKHLITATGQRVTLRCSPRSGDLSVYWYQQSLDQGLQFLIQYYNGEERAKGNILERFSAQQFPDLHSELNLSSLELGDSALYFCASSEGAGYGYTFGSGTRLTVV.

In its sample, this clonotype was seen a few times. This chain uses TRBV4-2 with TRBJ2-3; D is unresolved. The CDR3 contains 16 residues. V lost 0 bases and J lost 3, with 13 bases in between. The V gene's germline CDR1 is LGHNA and CDR2 YNFKEQ. The CDR3 region has the DNA TGTGCCAGCAGCCAAGATCACCGCGGAACGACAGATACGCAGTATTTT. As protein: CASSQDHRGTTDTQYF.